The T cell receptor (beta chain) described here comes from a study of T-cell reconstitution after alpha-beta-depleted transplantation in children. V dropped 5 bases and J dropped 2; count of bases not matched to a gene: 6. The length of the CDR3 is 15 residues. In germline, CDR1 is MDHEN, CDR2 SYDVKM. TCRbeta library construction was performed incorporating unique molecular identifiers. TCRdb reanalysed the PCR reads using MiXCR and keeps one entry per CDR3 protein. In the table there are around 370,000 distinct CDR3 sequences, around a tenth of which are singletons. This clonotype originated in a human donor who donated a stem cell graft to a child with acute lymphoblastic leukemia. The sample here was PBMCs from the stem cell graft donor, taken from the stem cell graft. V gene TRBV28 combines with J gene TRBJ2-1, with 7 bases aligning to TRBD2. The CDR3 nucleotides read TGTGCCAGCAGTCTTAGCGGGCCCACCTACAATGAGCAGTTCTTC. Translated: CASSLSGPTYNEQFF.